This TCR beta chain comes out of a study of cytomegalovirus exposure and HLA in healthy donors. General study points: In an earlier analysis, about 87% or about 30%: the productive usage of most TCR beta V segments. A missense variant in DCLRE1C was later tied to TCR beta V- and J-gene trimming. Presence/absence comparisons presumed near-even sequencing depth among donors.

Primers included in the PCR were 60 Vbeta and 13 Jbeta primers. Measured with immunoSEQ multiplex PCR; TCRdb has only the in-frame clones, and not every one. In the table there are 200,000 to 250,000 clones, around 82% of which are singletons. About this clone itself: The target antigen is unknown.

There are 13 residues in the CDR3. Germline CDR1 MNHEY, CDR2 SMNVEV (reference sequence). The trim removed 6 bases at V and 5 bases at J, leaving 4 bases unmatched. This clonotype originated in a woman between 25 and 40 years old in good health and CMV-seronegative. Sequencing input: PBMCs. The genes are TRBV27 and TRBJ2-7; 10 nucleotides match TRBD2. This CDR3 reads CASRVLAGDEQYF. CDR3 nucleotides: TGTGCCAGCAGGGTCCTAGCGGGAGACGAGCAGTACTTC.